These 8 T cell receptor beta chains came from one sample sequenced in a study of T cell repertoires in cytomegalovirus infection. These receptors have no identified antigens. MiXCR was run by TCRdb on the reads, yielding one entry per CDR3 protein. The sample shows about 830,000 distinct CDR3 sequences, 32% of them seen only once. Source: cultured CD8+ T cells from PBMCs, taken from culture after CMV antigen stimulation. Source of these receptors: a human donor in good health (CMV status not recorded). Some clones in this sample may be carry-over from other donors' samples.

Note on this clonotype: At one of its ends the junction is not consistent with the germline gene, which may arise from a read error. This chain joins TRBV4-3 and TRBJ1-4; 8 nucleotides line up with TRBD1. This CDR3 comprises 13 residues. The germline gives CDR1 LGHNA, CDR2 YSLEER. The CDR3 DNA reads as TGCGCCAGCAGCCAAGATAGACGGACAGGGAGCCTTTTT. Protein product: CASSQDRRTGSLF.

The rearrangement links TRBV5-1 to TRBJ1-5; no clear D gene. The CDR3 covers 13 residues. Germline V gene lookup returns CDR1 SGHRS and CDR2 YFSETQ. The V end was cut by 5 bases, the J end by 4 bases, with 10 bases between. As DNA, the CDR3 is TGCGCCAGCAGATCCGACGGAAATCAGCCCCAGCATTTT. Protein: CASRSDGNQPQHF.

The sample holds one count of this clonotype. The V call is TRBV12-5, the J call TRBJ1-1; D is uncertain. Germline V gene data show CDR1 as LGHNT and CDR2 as FRNRAP. The CDR3 has 11 amino acids. V lost 6 bases, J lost 3 bases, and 5 bases lay in between. The CDR3 DNA reads as TGTGCTAGTGGCGTGTACACTGAAGCTTTCTTT. It yields the protein CASGVYTEAFF.

In this sample, this clonotype turned up once. The J gene is TRBJ1-2, the V gene TRBV13, with D unresolved. Trimming took 5 bases from V and 8 from J, leaving 18 bases between them. Per germline, CDR1 PRHDT and CDR2 FYEKMQ (reference sequence). The CDR3 loop spans 14 amino acids. The CDR3 region has the DNA TGTGCCAGCAGCCCCGATTCTGGCTCGGGAGGCTACACCTTC. As protein: CASSPDSGSGGYTF.

This clonotype was counted a few times. The genes are TRBV7-8 and TRBJ2-1; D is unresolved. The CDR3 is 13 amino acids. Germline CDR1 is SGHVS and CDR2 is FQNEAQ. The V end lost 5 bases, the J end lost 5 bases, and 10 bases lay between the germline ends. The CDR3 loop reads CASSPGQHNEQFF. The CDR3 region has the DNA TGTGCCAGCAGCCCCGGGCAGCACAATGAGCAGTTCTTC.

On this clonotype: At one end, the junction sequence differs from germline, possibly due to a read error. The chain recombines TRBV7-9 with TRBJ1-2, with TRBD1 identical over 9 bases. This CDR3 is 16 amino acids long. Germline lookup yields CDR1 SEHNR and CDR2 FQNEAQ (reference sequence). CDR3 sequence: CASGLGSTGGADGYTF. Here the CDR3 DNA reads TGTGCCAGCGGCTTAGGTTCCACAGGGGGCGCGGATGGCTACACCTTC.

This clonotype was seen more than once but under ten times. This chain uses TRBV12-3 or TRBV12-4 with TRBJ1-5; no clear D. The CDR3 sequence is 15 residues long. V lost 6 bases, J lost 0 bases, and 12 bases lay in between. CDR3 bases: TGTGCCAGCAGATCTAGCGACGGTAGCAATCAGCCCCAGCATTTT. Translating gives CASRSSDGSNQPQHF.

The chain has TRBV9 and TRBJ2-5; 12 nucleotides align to TRBD1. The CDR3 totals 17 residues. Trimming cost V 3 bases and J 5 bases; bases outside gene matches: 11. The germline CDR1 and CDR2 sequences are SGDLS and YYNGEE. The CDR3 bases are TGTGCCAGCAGCGATGCCGGGACAGGGGGCTTGGAGGAGACCCAGTACTTC. The encoded protein is CASSDAGTGGLEETQYF.